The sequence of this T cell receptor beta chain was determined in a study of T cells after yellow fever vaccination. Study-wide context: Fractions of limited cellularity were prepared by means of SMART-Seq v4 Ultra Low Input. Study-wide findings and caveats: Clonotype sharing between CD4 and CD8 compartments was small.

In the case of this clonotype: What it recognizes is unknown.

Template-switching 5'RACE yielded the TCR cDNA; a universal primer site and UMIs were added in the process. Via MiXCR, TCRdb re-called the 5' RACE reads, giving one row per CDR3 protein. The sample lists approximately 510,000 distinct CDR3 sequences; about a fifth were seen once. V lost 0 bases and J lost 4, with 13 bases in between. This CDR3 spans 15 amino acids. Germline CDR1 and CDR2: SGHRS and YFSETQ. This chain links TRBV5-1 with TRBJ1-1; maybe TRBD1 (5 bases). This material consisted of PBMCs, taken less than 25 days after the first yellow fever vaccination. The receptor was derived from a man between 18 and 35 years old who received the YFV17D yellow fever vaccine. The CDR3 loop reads CASSLDNIGGTEAFF. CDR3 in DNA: TGCGCCAGCAGCTTGGACAACATTGGGGGCACTGAAGCTTTCTTT.